This T cell receptor (beta chain) originates from a study of cytomegalovirus exposure and HLA in healthy donors. Study context: The study placed 80% to 90% of its 350 to 450 genotyped donors in the Caucasian-associated ancestry cluster.

Study-wide findings and caveats: Productive status was seen about 90% or about 30% of the time for most TCR beta V segments in an earlier analysis. Cytomegalovirus status was reportedly diagnosed by the classifier with high sensitivity and specificity.

Trimming took 6 bases from V and 4 from J; bases not matched to a gene: 8. CDR3 length equals 15 residues. CDR1 and CDR2 from the germline V gene are SGHTA and FQGNSA. Note on this clone: The antigen remains undetermined.

With 60 Vbeta and 13 Jbeta primers, the PCR was carried out. Original handling: An analysis performed later counted around 86 million unique TCR beta chains (approximately 10 million of them shared). Produced via immunoSEQ multiplex PCR; TCRdb's table is partial and in-frame only. The DNA was the basis for D and trimming; V, J and clone size are from that table. The sample lists about 180,000 clones, more than 60% occurring once. The sample consisted of PBMCs. This receptor was taken from a woman aged 60 to 75 in good health and CMV-seropositive. This rearrangement joins TRBV7-2 to TRBJ1-4, with 7 bases identical to TRBD1. The CDR3 spells CASSAPGQSNEKLFF. Written as DNA, the CDR3 is TGTGCCAGCAGTGCTCCGGGACAGAGTAATGAAAAACTGTTTTTT.